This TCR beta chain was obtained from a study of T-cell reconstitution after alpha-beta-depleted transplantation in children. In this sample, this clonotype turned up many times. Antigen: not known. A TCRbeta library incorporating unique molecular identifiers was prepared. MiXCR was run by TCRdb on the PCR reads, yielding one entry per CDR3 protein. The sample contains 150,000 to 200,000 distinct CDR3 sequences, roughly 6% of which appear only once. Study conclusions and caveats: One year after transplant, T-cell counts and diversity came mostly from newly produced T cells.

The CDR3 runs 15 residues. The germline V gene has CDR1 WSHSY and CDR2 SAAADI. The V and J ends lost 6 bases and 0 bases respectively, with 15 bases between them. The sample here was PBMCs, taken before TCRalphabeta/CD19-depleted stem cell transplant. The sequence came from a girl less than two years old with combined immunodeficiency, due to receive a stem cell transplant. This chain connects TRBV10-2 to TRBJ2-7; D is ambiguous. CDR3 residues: CASREPAVSSYEQYF. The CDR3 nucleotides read TGCGCCAGCAGGGAGCCGGCAGTGAGCTCCTACGAGCAGTACTTC.